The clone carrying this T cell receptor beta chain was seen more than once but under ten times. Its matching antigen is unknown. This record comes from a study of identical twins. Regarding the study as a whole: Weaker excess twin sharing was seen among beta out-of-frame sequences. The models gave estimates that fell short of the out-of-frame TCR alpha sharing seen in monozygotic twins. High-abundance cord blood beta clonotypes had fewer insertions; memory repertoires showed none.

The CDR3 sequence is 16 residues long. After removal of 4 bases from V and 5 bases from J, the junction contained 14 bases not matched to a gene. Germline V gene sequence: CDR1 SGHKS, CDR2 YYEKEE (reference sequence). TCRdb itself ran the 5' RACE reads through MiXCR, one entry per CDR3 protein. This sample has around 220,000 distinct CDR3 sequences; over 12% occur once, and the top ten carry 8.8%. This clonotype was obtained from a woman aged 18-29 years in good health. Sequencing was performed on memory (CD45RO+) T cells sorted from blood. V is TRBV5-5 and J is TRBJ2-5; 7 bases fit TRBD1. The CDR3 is CASSPHTGAAEETQYF. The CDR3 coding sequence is TGTGCCAGCAGCCCTCACACAGGGGCGGCCGAGGAGACCCAGTACTTC.